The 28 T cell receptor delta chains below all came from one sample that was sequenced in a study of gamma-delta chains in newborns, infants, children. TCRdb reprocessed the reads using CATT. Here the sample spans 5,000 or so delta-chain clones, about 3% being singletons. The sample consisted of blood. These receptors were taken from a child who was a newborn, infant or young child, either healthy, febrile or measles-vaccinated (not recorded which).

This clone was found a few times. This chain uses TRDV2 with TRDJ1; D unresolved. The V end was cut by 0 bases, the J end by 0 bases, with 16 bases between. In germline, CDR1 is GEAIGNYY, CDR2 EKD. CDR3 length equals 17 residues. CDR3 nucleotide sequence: TGTGCCTGTGACACCGTACTACCCTTACCGTACACCGATAAACTCATCTTT. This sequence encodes CACDTVLPLPYTDKLIF.

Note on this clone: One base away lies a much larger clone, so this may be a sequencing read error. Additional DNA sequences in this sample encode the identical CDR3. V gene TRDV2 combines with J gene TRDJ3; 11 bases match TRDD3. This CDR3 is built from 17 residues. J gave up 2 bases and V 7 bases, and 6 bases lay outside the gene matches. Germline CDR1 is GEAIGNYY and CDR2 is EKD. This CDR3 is CACDVLGDTWDTRQMFF. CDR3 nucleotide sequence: TGTGCCTGCGACGTACTGGGGGATACCTGGGACACCCGACAGATGTTTTTC.

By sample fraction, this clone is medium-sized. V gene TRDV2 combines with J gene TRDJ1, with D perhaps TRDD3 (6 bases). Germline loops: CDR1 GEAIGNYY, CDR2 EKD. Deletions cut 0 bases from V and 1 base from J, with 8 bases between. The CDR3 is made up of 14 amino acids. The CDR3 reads CACDTWGFTDKLIF. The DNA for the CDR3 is TGTGCCTGTGACACCTGGGGATTCACCGATAAACTCATCTTT.

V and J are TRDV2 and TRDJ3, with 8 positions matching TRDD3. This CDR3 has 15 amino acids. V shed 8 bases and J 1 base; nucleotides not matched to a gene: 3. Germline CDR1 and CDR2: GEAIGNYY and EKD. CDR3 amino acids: CAYWGPSWDTRQMFF. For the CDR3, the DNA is TGTGCCTACTGGGGGCCGTCCTGGGACACCCGACAGATGTTTTTC.

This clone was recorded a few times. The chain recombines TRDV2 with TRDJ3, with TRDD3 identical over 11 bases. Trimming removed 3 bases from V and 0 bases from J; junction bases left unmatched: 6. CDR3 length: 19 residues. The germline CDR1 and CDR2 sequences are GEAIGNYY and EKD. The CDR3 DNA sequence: TGTGCCTGTGACGCCCTGGGGGATACCGGCTCCTGGGACACCCGACAGATGTTTTTC. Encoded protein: CACDALGDTGSWDTRQMFF.

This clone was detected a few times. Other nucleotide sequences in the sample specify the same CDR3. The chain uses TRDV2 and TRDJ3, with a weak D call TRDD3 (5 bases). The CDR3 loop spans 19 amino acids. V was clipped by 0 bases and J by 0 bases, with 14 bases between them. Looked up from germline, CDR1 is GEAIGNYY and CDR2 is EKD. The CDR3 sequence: CACDTVRGPSSWDTRQMFF. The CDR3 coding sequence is TGTGCCTGTGACACCGTCAGGGGGCCAAGCTCCTGGGACACCCGACAGATGTTTTTC.

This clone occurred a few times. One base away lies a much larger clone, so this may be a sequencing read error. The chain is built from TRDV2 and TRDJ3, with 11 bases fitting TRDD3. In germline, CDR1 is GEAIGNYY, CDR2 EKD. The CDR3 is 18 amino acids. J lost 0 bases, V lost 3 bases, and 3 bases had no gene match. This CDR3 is CACDHTGGYSWDTRQMFF. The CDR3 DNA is TGTGCCTGTGACCATACTGGGGGATACTCCTGGGACACCCGACAGATGTTTTTC.

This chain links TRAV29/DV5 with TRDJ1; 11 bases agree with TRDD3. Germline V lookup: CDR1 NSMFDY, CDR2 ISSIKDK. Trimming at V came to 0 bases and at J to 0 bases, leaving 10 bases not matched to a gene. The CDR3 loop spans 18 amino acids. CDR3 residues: CAASAGDIGGYDTDKLIF. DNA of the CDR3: TGTGCAGCAAGCGCCGGGGATATTGGGGGATACGACACCGATAAACTCATCTTT. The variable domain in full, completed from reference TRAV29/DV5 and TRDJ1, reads DQQVKQNSPSLSVQEGRISILNCDYTNSMFDYFLWYKKYPAEGPTFLISISSIKDKNEDGRFTVFLNKSAKHLSLHIVPSQPGDSAVYFCAASAGDIGGYDTDKLIFGKGTRVTVEP.

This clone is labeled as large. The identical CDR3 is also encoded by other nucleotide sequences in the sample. The CDR3 DNA is TGTGCCTGTGATACCTGGGACACCCGACAGATGTTTTTC. This sequence encodes CACDTWDTRQMFF. J is TRDJ3 and V is TRDV2, with D unresolved. V was shortened by 4 bases and J by 2 bases, with 2 bases between the two germline ends. The germline CDR1 and CDR2 sequences are GEAIGNYY and EKD. This CDR3 has 13 amino acids.

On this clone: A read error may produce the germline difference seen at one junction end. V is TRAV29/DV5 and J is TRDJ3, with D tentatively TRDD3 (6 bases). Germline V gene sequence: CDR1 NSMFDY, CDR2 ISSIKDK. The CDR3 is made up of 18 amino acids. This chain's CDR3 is CAANDRIQNSWDARQMFF. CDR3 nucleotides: TGTGCAGCAAACGATAGGATACAGAACTCCTGGGACGCCCGACAGATGTTTTTC.

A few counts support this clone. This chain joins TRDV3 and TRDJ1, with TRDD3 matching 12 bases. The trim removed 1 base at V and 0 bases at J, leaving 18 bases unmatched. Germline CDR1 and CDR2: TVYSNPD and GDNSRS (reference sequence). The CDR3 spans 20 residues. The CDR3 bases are TGTGCCTTTAAGTTTCATAAGGCTACTGGGGGATACTCGCACACCGATAAACTCATCTTT. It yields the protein CAFKFHKATGGYSHTDKLIF.

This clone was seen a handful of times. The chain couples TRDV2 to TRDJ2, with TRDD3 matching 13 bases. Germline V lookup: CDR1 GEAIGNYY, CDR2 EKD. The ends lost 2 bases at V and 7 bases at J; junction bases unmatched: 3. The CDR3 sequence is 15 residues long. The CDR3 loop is CACDILGDTQAQLFF. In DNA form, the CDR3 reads TGTGCCTGTGACATACTGGGGGATACGCAAGCACAACTCTTCTTT.

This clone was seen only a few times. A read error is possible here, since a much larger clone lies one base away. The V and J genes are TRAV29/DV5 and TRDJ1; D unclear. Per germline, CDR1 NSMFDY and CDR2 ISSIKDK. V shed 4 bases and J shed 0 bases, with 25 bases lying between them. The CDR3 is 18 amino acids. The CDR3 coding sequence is TGTGCAGCAGGCGCGCAGTCCCGCTCACTAGATTACACCGATAAACTCATCTTT. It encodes CAAGAQSRSLDYTDKLIF. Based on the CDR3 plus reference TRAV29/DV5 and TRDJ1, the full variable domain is DQQVKQNSPSLSVQEGRISILNCDYTNSMFDYFLWYKKYPAEGPTFLISISSIKDKNEDGRFTVFLNKSAKHLSLHIVPSQPGDSAVYFCAAGAQSRSLDYTDKLIFGKGTRVTVEP.

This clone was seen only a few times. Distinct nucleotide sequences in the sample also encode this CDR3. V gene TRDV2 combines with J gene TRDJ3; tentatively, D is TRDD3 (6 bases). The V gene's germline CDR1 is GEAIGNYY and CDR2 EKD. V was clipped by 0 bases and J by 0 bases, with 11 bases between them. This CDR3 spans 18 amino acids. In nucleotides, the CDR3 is TGTGCCTGTGACACCTGGGGGCCTAGCTCCTGGGACACCCGACAGATGTTTTTC. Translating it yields CACDTWGPSSWDTRQMFF.

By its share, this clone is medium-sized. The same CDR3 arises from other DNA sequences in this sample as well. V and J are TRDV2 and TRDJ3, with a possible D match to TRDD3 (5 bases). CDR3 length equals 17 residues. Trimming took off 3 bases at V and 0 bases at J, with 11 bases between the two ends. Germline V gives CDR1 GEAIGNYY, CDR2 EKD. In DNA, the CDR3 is TGTGCCTGTGACGGTACTGGATCCTCCTGGGACACCCGACAGATGTTTTTC. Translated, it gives CACDGTGSSWDTRQMFF.

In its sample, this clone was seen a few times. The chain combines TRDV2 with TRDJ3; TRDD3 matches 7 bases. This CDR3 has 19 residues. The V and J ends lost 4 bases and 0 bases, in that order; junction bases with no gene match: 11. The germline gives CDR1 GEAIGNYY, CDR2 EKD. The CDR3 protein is CACDVLGPELSWDTRQMFF. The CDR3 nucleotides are TGTGCCTGTGATGTACTGGGGCCAGAGCTCTCCTGGGACACCCGACAGATGTTTTTC.

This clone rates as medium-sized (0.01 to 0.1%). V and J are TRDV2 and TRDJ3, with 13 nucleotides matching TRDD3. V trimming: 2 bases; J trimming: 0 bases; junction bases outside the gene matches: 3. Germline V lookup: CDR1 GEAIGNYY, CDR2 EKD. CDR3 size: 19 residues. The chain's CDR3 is CACDSTGGYDSWDTRQMFF. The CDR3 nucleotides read TGTGCCTGTGACAGTACTGGGGGATACGACTCCTGGGACACCCGACAGATGTTTTTC.

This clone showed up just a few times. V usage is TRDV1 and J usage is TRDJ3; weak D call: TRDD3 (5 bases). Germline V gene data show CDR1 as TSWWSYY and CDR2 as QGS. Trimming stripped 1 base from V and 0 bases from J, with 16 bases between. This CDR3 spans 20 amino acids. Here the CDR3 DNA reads TGTGCTCTTGGGGAACAAGGTATAGGGATCCGCTCCTGGGACACCCGACAGATGTTTTTC. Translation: CALGEQGIGIRSWDTRQMFF.

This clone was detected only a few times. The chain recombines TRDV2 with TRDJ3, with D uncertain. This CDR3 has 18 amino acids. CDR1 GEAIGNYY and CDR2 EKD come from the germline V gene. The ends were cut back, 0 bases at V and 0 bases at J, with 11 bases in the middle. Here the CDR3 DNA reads TGTGCCTGTGACACCGCCTGGCGATCCTCCTGGGACACCCGACAGATGTTTTTC. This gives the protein CACDTAWRSSWDTRQMFF.

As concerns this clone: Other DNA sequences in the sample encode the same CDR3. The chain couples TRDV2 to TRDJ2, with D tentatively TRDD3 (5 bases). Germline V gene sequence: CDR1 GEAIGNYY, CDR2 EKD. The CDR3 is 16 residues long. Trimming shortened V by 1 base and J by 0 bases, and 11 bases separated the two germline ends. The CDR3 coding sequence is TGTGCCTGTGACACTCTGGGTGATACTTTGACAGCACAACTCTTCTTT. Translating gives CACDTLGDTLTAQLFF.

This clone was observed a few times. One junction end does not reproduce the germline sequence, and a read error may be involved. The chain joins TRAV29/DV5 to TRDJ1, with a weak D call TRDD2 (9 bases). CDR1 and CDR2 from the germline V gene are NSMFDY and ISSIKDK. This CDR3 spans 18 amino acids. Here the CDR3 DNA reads TGTGCCGCAACCTTTGAGCCTTCCTACGCACTGGGGGGGGATAAACTCATCTTT. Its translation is CAATFEPSYALGGDKLIF.

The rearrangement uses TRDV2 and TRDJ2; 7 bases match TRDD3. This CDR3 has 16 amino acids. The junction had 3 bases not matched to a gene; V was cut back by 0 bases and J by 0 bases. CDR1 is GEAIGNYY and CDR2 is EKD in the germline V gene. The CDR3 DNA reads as TGTGCCTGTGACACCGTGGGGATAGCTTTGACAGCACAACTCTTCTTT. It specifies CACDTVGIALTAQLFF.

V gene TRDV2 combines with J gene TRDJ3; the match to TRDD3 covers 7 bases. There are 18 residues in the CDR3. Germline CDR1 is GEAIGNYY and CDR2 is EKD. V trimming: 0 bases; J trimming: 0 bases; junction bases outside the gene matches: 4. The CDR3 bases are TGTGCCTGTGACACCGCGGGATACCGCTCCTGGGACACCCGACAGATGTTTTTC. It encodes CACDTAGYRSWDTRQMFF.

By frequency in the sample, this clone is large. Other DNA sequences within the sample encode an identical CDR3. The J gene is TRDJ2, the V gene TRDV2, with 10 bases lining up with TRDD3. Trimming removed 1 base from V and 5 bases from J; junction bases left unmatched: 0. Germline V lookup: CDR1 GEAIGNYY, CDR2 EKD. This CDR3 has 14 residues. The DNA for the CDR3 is TGTGCCTGTGACACACTGGGGGATACAGCACAACTCTTCTTT. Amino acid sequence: CACDTLGDTAQLFF.

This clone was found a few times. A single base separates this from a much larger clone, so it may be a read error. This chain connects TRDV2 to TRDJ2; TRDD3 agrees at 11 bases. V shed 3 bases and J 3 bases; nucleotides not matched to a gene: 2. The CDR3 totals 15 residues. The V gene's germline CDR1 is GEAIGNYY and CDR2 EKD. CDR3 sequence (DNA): TGTGCCTGTGACGTACTGGGGGATATGACAGCACAACTCTTCTTT. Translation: CACDVLGDMTAQLFF.

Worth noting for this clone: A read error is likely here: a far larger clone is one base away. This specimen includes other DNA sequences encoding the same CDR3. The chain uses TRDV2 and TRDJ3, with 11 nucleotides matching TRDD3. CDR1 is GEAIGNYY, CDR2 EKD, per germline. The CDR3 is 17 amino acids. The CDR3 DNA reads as TGCGCCTGTGACATACTGGGGGATACCTGGGACACCCGACAGATGTTTTTC. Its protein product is CACDILGDTWDTRQMFF.

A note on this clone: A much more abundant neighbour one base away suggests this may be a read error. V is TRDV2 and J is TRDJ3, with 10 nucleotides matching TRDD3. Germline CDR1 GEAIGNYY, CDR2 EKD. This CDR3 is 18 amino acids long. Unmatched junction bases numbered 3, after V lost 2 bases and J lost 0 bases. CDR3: CACDSTGGCSWDTRQMFF. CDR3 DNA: TGTGCCTGTGACAGTACTGGGGGATGCTCCTGGGACACCCGACAGATGTTTTTC.

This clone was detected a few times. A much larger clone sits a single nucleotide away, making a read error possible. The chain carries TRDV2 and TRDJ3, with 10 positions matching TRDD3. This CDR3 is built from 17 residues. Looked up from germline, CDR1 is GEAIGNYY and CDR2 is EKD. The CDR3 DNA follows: TGTGCCCGTGACACCGCTGGGGGATACTGGGACACCCGACAGATGTTTTTC. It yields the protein CARDTAGGYWDTRQMFF.